This TCR beta chain was profiled in a study of beta chain features in type 1 diabetes listed by TCRdb under 2018. For the wider study: Patients and healthy donors did not differ in mean age, gender distribution, total cell number or subset yield. A total of under 140,000,000 sorted cells were examined across all samples, and the number of cells per subset was strongly correlated with RNA yield. The study compared the TCRB repertoires of sorted circulating CD4+ T cell subsets in recently diagnosed type 1 diabetes patients with those in matched healthy donors. Naive and central memory subsets were obtained from all 30 or so donors, but regulatory and stem cell-like memory subsets were isolated from only 8 patients and 8 healthy donors.

Comment on this clone: Its antigen is not yet known. The sample holds no much larger clone one base away, and base qualities are not on file.

The full study reports these points: At VDJ recombination sites, patients with type 1 diabetes made fewer insertions and deleted more nucleotides, a pattern implying thymic rearrangement abnormalities. The naive, central memory and regulatory TCRB repertoires appeared to resemble one another more closely among patients than among healthy donors. Shorter templates might be favored by PCR, yet because patient and control samples were amplified and corrected together, any such skew would affect both groups equally. Only small numbers of individuals were included in the HLA sub-analyses, which left unresolved whether HLA type had any influence on TCRB rearrangement. Because cDNA was sequenced instead of genomic DNA, activated cells with high expression could be over-represented, although the groups did not differ in activation or CD3 levels. In all four CD4+ subsets, TCRB CDR3 length was moderately but significantly shorter in type 1 diabetes patients.

A single peripheral blood draw of around 120 mL on average was collected from each donor into heparinised tubes. A BD FACSAria II was used to sort naive, central memory, regulatory and stem cell-like memory CD4+ T cells with a panel that included CD45RO, CCR7, CD25, CD127, CD95 and CD27. All sorted populations exceeded 98% purity. PBMCs were separated immediately by Lymphoprep density gradient centrifugation and were stained directly, without being cultured. To minimize batch effects, samples were stained and sorted in pairs, one healthy donor with one patient per experiment. All of the isolated RNA was reverse transcribed with the High Capacity cDNA Reverse Transcription Kit, so expressed TCRB transcripts were sequenced. Naive, central memory and regulatory T cell samples underwent deep immunoSEQ sequencing, averaging about 3.57 million total reads per sample. Sorted cells were lysed in RLT buffer, and RNA was extracted using DNase-treated RNeasy Micro or Mini kits according to cell number. To prevent cross-contamination, each cell subset was processed individually, whereas patient and healthy donor samples were processed jointly. Using the immunoSEQ multiplex PCR, TCRB sequences were amplified from cDNA into 87-bp fragments spanning the CDR3 region. Amplicons were sequenced on the Illumina HiSeq platform. As for the authors' bioinformatics: PCR bias was corrected computationally using synthetic template baselines, and reads within Hamming distance 2 were collapsed, with unmergeable singletons discarded. Reads were aligned to IMGT to assign V, D and J genes, CDR3 length, and insertions or deletions at six rearrangement sites. Within each subset, clonotype counts were normalized to sorted cell number, and only after that were true diversity and Gini coefficients computed with the tcR R package. The overlap coefficient, calculated on TCRB nucleotide sequences, was used to quantify repertoire sharing. Out-of-frame TCRB sequences from naive cells were analyzed to stand in for the pre-selection repertoire. TCRdb provides this immuneACCESS table in a form limited to in-frame rearrangements. Some clones are lacking; in checked studies, under half of them reflect an unresolved V gene, and why the rest are absent is not known. D and trimming were read from the DNA, whereas the V and J calls and clone size are those reported in that table. This sample comprises around 330,000 clones, approximately 11% of them detected only once. In total, the top ten clones hold just over 0.015% of the sample.

The specimen was naive CD4+ T cells from blood. This specimen's cell subset or site label, per the study, means: true naive CD4+ T cells. The TCR comes from a young woman in good health.

The DNA sequence reads TGTGCCAGCAGTCCGGGACTAGCGGATTCAGATACGCAGTATTTT. This codes for CASSPGLADSDTQYF. The sequence links TRBV2 to TRBJ2-3; the junction holds 11 bases that match TRBD2. CDR1 and CDR2 are drawn from the germline V gene: SNHLY, FYNNEI. The cysteine opens and the phenylalanine closes a CDR3 of 15 amino acids. Of all the DNA, just the CDR3 is kept, 45 bases in frame from base 1. Trimming accounts for 5 bases at V and 4 bases at J, while the number of junction bases matched to no gene is 5.